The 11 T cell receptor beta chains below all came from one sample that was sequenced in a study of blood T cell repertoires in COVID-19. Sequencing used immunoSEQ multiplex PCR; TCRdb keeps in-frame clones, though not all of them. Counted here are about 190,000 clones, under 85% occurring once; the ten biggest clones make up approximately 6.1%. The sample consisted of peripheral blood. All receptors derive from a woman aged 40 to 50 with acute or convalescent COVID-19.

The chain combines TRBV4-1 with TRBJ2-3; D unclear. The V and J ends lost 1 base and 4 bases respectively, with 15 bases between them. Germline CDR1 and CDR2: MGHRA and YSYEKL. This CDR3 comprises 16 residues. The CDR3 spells CASSQAPSVAPDTQYF. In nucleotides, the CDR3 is TGCGCCAGCAGCCAAGCCCCCTCGGTAGCACCAGATACGCAGTATTTT.

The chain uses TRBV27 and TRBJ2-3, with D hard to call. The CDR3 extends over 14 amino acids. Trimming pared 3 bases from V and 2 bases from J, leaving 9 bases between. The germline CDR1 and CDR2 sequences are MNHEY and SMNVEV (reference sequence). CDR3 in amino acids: CASSLAQHTDTQYF. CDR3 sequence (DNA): TGTGCCAGCAGTTTGGCACAGCACACAGATACGCAGTATTTT.

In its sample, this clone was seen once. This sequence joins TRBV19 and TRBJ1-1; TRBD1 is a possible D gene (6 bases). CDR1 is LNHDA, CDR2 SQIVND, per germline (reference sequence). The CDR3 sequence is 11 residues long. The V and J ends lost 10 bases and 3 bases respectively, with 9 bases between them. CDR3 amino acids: CATQGYTEAFF. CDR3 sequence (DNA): TGTGCCACCCAGGGGTACACTGAAGCTTTCTTT.

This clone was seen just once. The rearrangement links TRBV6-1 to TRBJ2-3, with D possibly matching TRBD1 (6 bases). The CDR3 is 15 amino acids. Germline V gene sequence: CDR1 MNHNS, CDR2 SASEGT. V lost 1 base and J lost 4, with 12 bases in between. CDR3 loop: CASSEDRDFPDTQYF. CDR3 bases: TGTGCCAGCAGTGAAGACAGGGATTTCCCAGATACGCAGTATTTT.

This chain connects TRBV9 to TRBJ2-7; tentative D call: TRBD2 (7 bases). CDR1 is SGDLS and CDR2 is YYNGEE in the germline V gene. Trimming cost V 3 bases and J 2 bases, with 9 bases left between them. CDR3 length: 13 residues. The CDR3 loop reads CASSEGGTYEQYF. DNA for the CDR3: TGTGCCAGCAGCGAGGGGGGGACCTACGAGCAGTACTTC.

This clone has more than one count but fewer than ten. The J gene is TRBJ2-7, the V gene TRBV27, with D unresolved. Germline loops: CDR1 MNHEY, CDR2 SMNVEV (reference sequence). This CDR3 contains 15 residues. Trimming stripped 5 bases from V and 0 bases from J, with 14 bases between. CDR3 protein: CASSPYPGYSYEQYF. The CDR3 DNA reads TGTGCCAGCAGTCCTTATCCCGGGTACTCCTACGAGCAGTACTTC.

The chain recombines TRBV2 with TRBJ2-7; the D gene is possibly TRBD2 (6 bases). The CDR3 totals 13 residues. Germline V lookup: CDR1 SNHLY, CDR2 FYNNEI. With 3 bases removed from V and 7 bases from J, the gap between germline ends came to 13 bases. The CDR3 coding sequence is TGTGCCAGCAGTGAGATCCCAGCGGGTGAGCAGTACTTC. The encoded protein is CASSEIPAGEQYF.

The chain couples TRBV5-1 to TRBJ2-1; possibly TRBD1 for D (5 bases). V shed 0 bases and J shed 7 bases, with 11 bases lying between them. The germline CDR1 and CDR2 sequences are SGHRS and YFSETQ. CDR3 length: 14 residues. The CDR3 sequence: CASSLGPQGNEQFF. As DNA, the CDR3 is TGCGCCAGCAGCTTGGGCCCGCAGGGAAATGAGCAGTTCTTC.

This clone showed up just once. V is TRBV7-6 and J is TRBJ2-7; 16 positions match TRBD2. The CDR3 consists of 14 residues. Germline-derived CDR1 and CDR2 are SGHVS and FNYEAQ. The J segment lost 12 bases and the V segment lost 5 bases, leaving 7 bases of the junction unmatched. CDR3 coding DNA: TGTGCCAGCAGCATGGGACTAGCGGGGGGGCCTCGGTACTTC. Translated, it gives CASSMGLAGGPRYF.

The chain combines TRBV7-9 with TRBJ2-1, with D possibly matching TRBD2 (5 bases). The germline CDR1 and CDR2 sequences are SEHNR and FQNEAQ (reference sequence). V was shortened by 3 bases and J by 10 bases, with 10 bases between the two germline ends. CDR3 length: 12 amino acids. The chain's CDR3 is CASSFQPGEQFF. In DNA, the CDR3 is TGTGCCAGCAGCTTCCAACCGGGGGAGCAGTTCTTC.

Here the CDR3 DNA reads TGTGCCAGCTCACCCTTGGACTCATACACCGGGGAGCTGTTTTTT. It is translated as CASSPLDSYTGELFF. The chain links TRBV18 to TRBJ2-2; D possibly corresponds to TRBD2 (5 bases). Deletions cut 3 bases from V and 3 bases from J, with 11 bases between. Germline CDR1 reads KGHSH; CDR2 reads LQKENI. The CDR3 spans 15 residues.